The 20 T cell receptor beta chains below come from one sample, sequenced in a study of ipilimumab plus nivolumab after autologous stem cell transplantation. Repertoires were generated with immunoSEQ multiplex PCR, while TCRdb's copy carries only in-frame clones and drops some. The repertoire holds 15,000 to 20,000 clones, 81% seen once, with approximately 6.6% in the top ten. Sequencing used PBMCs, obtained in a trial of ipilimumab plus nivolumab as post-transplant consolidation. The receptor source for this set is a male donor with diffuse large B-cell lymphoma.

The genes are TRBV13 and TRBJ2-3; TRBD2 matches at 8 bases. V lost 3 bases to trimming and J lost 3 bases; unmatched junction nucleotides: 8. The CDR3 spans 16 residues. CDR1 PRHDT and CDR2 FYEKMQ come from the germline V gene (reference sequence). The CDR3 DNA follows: TGTGCCAGCAGCTTTTTTACGGGGGGGGAAACAGATACGCAGTATTTT. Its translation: CASSFFTGGETDTQYF.

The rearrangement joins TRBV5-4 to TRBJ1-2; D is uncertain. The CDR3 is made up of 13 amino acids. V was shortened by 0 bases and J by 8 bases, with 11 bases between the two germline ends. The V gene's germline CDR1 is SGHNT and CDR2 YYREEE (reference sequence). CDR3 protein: CASSLDLLSGYTF. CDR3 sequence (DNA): TGTGCCAGCAGCTTGGACCTTTTATCCGGCTACACCTTC.

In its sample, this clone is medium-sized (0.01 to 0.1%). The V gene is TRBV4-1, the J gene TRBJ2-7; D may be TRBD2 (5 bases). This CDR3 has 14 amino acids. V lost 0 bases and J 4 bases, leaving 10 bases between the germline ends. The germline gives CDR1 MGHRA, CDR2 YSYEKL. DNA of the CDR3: TGCGCCAGCAGCCAAGAGGGAGTGGAATACGAGCAGTACTTC. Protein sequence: CASSQEGVEYEQYF.

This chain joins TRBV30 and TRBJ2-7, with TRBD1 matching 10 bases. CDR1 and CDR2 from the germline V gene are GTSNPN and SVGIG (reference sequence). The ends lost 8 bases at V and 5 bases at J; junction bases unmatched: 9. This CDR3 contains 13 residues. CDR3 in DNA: TGTGCCCTGTCCAGGGACAGGGGAAACGAGCAGTACTTC. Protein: CALSRDRGNEQYF.

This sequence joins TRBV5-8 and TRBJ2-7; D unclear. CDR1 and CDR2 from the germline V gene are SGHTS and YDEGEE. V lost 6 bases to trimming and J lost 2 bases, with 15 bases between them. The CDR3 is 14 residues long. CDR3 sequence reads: CASTKPDVTYEQYF. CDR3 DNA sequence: TGTGCCAGCACCAAACCGGACGTCACCTACGAGCAGTACTTC.

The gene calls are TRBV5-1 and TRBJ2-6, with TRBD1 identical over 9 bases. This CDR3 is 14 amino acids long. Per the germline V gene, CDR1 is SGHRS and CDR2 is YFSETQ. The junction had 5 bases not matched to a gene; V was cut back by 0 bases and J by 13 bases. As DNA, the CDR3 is TGCGCCAGCAGCTTGGAGGGACAGGGAGGTGTCCTGACTTTC. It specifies CASSLEGQGGVLTF.

For the CDR3, the DNA is TGTGCCAGCAGCGGTCGACAGGTTGGGAATTCACCCCTCCACTTT. Protein product: CASSGRQVGNSPLHF. The V call is TRBV2, the J call TRBJ1-6, with a weak D call TRBD1 (6 bases). CDR3 length: 15 amino acids. V lost 6 bases and J 7 bases, leaving 16 bases between the germline ends. CDR1 and CDR2 from the germline V gene are SNHLY and FYNNEI.

CDR3 DNA: TGTGCCATCAGTGAGGCCCCCGGGGGGTTTGCAACTAATGAAAAACTGTTTTTT. It yields the protein CAISEAPGGFATNEKLFF. The chain combines TRBV10-3 with TRBJ1-4; TRBD1 is a possible D gene (5 bases). Trimming left V 2 bases short and J 0 bases short, with 16 bases between. The CDR3 is made up of 18 amino acids. CDR1 is ENHRY and CDR2 is SYGVKD in the germline V gene.

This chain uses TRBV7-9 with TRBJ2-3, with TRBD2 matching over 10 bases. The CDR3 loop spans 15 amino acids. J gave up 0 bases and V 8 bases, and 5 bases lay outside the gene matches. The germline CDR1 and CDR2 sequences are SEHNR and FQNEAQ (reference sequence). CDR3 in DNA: TGTGCCAGCGGGAGCGGGGGGGTTAGCACAGATACGCAGTATTTT. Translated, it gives CASGSGGVSTDTQYF.

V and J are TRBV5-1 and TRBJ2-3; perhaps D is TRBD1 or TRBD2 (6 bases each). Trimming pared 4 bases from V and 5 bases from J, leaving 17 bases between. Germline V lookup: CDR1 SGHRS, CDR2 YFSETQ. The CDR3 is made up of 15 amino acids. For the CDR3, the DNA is TGCGCCAGCAGCGAGACACAGGGAGGAGGAGATACGCAGTATTTT. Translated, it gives CASSETQGGGDTQYF.

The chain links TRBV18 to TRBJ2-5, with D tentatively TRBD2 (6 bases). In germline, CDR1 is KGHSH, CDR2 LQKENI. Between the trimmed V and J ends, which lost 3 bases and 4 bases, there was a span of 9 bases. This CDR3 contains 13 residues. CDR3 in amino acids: CASSPAGRETQYF. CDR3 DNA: TGTGCCAGCTCACCGGCGGGGAGAGAGACCCAGTACTTC.

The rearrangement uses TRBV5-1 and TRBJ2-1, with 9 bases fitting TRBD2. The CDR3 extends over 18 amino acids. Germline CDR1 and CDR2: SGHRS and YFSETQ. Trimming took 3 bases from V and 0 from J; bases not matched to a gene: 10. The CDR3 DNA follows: TGCGCCAGCAGCTCTGTAGGGAGCGGGGGGACCTCCTACAATGAGCAGTTCTTC. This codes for CASSSVGSGGTSYNEQFF.

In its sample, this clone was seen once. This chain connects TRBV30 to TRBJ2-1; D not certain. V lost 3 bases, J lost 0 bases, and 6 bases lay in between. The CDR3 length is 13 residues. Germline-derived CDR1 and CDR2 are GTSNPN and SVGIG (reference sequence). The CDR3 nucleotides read TGTGCCTGGAGGCCTAGCTCCTACAATGAGCAGTTCTTC. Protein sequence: CAWRPSSYNEQFF.

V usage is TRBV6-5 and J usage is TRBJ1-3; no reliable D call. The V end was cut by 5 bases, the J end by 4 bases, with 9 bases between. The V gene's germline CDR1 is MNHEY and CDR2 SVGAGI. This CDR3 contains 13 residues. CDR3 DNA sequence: TGTGCCAGCAGTCAGCATCGAGGAAACACCATATATTTT. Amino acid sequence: CASSQHRGNTIYF.

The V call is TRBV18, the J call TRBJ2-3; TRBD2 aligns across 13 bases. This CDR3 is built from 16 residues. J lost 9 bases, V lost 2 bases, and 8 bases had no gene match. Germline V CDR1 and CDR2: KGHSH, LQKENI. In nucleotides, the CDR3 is TGTGCCAGCTCACCAGGGACTAGCGGGACGAAGGCGACGCAGTATTTT. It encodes CASSPGTSGTKATQYF.

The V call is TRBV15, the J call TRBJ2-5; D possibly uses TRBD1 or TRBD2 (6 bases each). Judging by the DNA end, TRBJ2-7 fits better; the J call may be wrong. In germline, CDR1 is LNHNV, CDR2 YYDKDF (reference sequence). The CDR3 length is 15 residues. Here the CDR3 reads CATSGGPGTLHEQYF. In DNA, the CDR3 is TGTGCCACCAGCGGGGGGCCCGGGACGCTCCACGAGCAGTACTTC.

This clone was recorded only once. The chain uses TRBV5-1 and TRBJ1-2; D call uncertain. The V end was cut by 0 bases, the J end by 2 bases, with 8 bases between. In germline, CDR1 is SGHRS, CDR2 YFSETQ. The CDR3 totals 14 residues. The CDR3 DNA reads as TGCGCCAGCAGCTTGGAGTACAGAAACTATGGCTACACCTTC. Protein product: CASSLEYRNYGYTF.

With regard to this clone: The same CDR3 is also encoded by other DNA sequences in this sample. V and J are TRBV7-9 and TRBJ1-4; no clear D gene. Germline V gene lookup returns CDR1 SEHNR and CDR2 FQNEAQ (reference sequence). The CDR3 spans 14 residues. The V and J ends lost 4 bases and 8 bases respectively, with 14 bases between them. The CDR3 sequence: CASSSRGGREKLFF. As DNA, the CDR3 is TGTGCCAGCAGCTCTCGGGGAGGCCGGGAAAAACTGTTTTTT.

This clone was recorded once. The CDR3 region is CASSYSGRRNTEAFF. As DNA, the CDR3 is TGTGCCAGCAGTTACTCGGGCAGAAGGAACACTGAAGCTTTCTTT. The chain carries TRBV6-6 and TRBJ1-1; D is uncertain. Germline V CDR1 and CDR2: MNHNY, SVGAGI (reference sequence). Trimming stripped 0 bases from V and 1 base from J, with 9 bases between. The CDR3 spans 15 residues.

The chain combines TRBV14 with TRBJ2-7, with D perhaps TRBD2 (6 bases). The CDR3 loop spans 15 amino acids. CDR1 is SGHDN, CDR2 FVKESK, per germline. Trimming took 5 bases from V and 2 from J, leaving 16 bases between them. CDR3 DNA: TGTGCCAGCAGCTCCAGGCAGGAGGGAGCCTACGAGCAGTACTTC. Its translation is CASSSRQEGAYEQYF.